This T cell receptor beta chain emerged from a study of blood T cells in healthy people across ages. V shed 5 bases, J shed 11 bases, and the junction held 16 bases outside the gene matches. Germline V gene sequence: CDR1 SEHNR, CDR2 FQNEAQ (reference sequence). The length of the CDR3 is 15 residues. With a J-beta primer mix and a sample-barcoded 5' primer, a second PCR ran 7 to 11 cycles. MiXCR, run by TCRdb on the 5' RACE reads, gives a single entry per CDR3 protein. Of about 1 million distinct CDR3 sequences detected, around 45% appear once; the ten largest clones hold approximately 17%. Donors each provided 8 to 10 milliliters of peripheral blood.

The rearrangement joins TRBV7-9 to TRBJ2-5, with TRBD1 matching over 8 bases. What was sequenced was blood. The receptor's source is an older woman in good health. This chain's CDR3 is CASSRGQGLVNEQYF. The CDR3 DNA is TGTGCCAGCAGCCGAGGACAGGGATTGGTCAATGAGCAGTACTTC.